Included here is one T cell receptor beta chain sequence, with context. This sample is part of a study of shared T cell receptors in the human thymus. CDR3 length: 17 amino acids. Germline V gene sequence: CDR1 SEHNR, CDR2 FQNEAQ (reference sequence). The V and J ends lost 5 bases and 7 bases, in that order; junction bases with no gene match: 15. The table came from immunoSEQ multiplex PCR; TCRdb's copy has only in-frame clones and leaves some out. The sample holds approximately 68,000 clones, 90% to 95% seen once. The chain joins TRBV7-9 to TRBJ1-2, with 11 bases identical to TRBD1. The sequenced sample was thymocytes. The TCR sequence derives from a human donor. CDR3 loop: CASSRQRGQGEGGGYTF. CDR3 coding DNA: TGTGCCAGCAGCCGACAGAGGGGACAGGGGGAGGGTGGTGGCTACACCTTC.